This record looks at one TCR beta chain sequence and its context. Its antigen is still unknown. This CDR3 has 14 amino acids. Germline V gene data show CDR1 as MDHEN and CDR2 as SYDVKM. The ends were cut back, 4 bases at V and 2 bases at J, with 10 bases in the middle. This PCR relied on a set of 60 Vbeta primers and 13 Jbeta primers. TCRdb keeps only in-frame clones here, not all; method: immunoSEQ multiplex PCR. Of 150,000 to 200,000 clones listed, over 80% are singletons. At the time of sampling, donors were nominally healthy, though unrecorded immune exposures were likely. The record originates from a study of cytomegalovirus exposure and HLA in healthy donors. Study outcomes and limitations: Earlier analysis found most TCR beta V segments productive about 87% or about 30% of the time. HLA alleles showed associations with some 15,000 TCR beta sequences in a later analysis, at a 0.05 false discovery rate. As confirmed in vitro, three CMV-associated chains were specific for CMV antigens.

The origin of this receptor is a male donor in good health and CMV-seropositive. The V gene is TRBV28, the J gene TRBJ2-3, with D unresolved. Sequenced material: PBMCs. The CDR3: CASSYEILTDTQYF. CDR3 sequence (DNA): TGTGCCAGCAGTTACGAGATACTCACAGATACGCAGTATTTT.